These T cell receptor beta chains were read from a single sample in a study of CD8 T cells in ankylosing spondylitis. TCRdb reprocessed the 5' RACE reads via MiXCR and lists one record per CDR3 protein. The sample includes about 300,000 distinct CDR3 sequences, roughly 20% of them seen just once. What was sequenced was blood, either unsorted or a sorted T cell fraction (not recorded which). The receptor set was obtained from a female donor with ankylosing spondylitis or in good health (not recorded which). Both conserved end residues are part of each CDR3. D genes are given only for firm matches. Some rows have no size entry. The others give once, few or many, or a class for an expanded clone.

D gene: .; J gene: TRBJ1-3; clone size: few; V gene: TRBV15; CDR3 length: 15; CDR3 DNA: TGTGCCACCAGCAGGGTTGTCGGCTCTGGAAACACCATATATTTT; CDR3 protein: CATSRVVGSGNTIYF
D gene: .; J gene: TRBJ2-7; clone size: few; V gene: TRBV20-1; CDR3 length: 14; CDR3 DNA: TGCAGTGCTAGAGATTCCGGGGGGCCCTACGAGCAGTACTTC; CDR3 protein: CSARDSGGPYEQYF
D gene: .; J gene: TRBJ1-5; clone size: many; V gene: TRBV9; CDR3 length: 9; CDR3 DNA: TGTGCCAGCATCCCGGGAGTACATTTT; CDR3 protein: CASIPGVHF
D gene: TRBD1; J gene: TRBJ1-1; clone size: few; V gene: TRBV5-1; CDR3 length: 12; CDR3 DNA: TGCGCCAGCAGTTGGGACAGGGGTGAAGCTTTCTTT; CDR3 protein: CASSWDRGEAFF
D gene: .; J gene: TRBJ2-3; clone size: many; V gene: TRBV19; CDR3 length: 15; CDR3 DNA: TGTGCCAGTAGTCCCCAGGGACTGAACACAGATACGCAGTATTTT; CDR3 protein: CASSPQGLNTDTQYF
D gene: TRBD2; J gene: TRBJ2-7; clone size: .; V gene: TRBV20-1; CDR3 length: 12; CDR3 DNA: TGCAGTGCTAGGAGGACTAGTCTCGAGCAGTACTTC; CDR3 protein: CSARRTSLEQYF
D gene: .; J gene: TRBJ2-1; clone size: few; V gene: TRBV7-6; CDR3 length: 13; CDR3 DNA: TGTGCCAGCAGCTCGGACTCTCCGGGGGAGCAGTTCTTC; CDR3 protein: CASSSDSPGEQFF
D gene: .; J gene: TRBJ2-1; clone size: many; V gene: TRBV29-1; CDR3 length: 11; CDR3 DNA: TGCAGCGCTGGGGAGTACAATGAGCAGTTCTTC; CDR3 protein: CSAGEYNEQFF
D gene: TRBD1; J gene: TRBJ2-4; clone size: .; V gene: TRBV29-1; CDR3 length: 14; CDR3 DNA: TGCAGCGGCCAACAGGGGACCTCCTCAAACATTCAGTACTTC; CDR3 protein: CSGQQGTSSNIQYF
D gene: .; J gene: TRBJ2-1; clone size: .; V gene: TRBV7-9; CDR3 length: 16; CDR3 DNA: TGTGCCAGCAGCTTAGTTGGGGACGCCTCCTACAATGAGCAGTTCTTC; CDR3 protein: CASSLVGDASYNEQFF
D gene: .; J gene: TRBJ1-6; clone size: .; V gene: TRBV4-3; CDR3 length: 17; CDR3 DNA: TGCGCCAGCAGCCAAGTTCTAGGGAGCTCCTATAATTCACCCCTCCACTTT; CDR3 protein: CASSQVLGSSYNSPLHF
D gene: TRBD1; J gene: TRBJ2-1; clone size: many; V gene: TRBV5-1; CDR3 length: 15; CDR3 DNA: TGCGCCAGCAGCTTGGGACAGGGTCCCTACAATGAGCAGTTCTTC; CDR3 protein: CASSLGQGPYNEQFF
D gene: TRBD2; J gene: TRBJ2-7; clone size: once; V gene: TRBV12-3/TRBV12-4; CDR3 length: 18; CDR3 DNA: TGTGCCTTCTCTCTTCGGGGACTAGCGGGAGAGGGGTCCTACGAGCAGTACTTC; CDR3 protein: CAFSLRGLAGEGSYEQYF
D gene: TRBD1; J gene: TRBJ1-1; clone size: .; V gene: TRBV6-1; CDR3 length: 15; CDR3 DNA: TGTGCCAGCAGAGAACAGGGGATATTGGACACTGAAGCTTTCTTT; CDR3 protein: CASREQGILDTEAFF
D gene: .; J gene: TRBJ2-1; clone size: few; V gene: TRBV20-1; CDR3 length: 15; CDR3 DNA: TGCAGTGCTAGTTCCCTCGCGAAAACTTACAATGAGCAGTTCTTC; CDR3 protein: CSASSLAKTYNEQFF
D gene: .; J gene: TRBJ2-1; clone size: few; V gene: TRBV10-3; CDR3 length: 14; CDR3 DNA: TGTGCCATCGCTCGGGAGTACGGTAGGAATGAGCAGTTCTTC; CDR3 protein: CAIAREYGRNEQFF
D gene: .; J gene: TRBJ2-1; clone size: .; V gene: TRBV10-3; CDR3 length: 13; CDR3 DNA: TGTGCCATCTCCCCCAATCGTCCCGATGAGCAGTTCTTC; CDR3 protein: CAISPNRPDEQFF
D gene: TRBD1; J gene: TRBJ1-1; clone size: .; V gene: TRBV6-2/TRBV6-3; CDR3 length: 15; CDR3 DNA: TGTGCCAGCAGTTTCACAGGGGGCCTGAACACTGAAGCTTTCTTT; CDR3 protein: CASSFTGGLNTEAFF
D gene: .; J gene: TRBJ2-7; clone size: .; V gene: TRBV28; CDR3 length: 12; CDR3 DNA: TGTGCCAGCAGGGCGGACCACTACGAGCAGTACTTC; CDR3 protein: CASRADHYEQYF
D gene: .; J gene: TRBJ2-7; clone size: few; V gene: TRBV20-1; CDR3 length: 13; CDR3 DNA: TGCAGTGCTAGCGTACTAGCTGCCTACGAGCAGTACTTC; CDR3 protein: CSASVLAAYEQYF
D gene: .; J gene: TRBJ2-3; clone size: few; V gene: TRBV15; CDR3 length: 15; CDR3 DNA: TGTGCCACCAGCAGAGATTTGCAGGGAGGAAATACGCAGTATTTT; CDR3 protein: CATSRDLQGGNTQYF
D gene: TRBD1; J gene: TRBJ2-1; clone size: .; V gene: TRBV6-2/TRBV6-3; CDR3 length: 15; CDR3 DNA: TGTGCCAGCAGAAGGACAGGGGGCTCCTACAATGAGCAGTTCTTC; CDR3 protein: CASRRTGGSYNEQFF
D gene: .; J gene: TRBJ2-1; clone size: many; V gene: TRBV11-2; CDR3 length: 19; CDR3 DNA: TGTGCCAGCAGCTTAGTGAGTAGGGGGGGGAGCAAGCAGGACAATGAGCAGTTCTTC; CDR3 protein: CASSLVSRGGSKQDNEQFF
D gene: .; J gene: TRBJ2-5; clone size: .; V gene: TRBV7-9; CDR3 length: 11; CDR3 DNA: TGTGCCAGCGAAGGGGATCGGACCCAGTACTTC; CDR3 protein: CASEGDRTQYF
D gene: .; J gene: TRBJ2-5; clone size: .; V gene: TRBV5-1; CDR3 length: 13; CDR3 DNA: TGCGACAGCAGCTTGGACGTAAGAGAGACCCAGTACTTC; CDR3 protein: CDSSLDVRETQYF
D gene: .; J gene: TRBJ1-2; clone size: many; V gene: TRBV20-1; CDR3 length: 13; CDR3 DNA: TGCAGTGCTAGCCCCCGTTGGGGATATGGCTACACCTTC; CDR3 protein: CSASPRWGYGYTF
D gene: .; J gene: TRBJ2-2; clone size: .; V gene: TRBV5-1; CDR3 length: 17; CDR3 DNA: TGCGCCAGCAGCTTGCGGGCCCTCGGGCAGAACACCGGGGAGCTGTTTTTT; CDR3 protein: CASSLRALGQNTGELFF
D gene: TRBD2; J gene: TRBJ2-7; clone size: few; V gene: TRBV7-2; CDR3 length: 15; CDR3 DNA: TGTGCCAGCAGTGTGGGACTAGCGGGAAGCCACGAGCAGTACTTC; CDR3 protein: CASSVGLAGSHEQYF
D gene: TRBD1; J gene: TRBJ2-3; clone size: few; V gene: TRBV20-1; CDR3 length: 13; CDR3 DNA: TGCAGTGCTAGACGAGACGGGACAGCTGAGCAGTATTTT; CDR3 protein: CSARRDGTAEQYF
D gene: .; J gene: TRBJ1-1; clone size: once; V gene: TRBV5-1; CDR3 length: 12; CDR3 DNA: TGCGCCTGCAGCCCCCCAAACACTGAAGCTTTCTTT; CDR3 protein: CACSPPNTEAFF
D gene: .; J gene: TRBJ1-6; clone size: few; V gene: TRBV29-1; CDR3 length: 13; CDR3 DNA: TGCAGCGTGATTACAGGGTATAATTCACCCCTCCACTTT; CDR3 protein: CSVITGYNSPLHF
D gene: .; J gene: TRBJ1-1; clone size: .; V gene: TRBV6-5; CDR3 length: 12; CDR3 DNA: TGTGCCAGCAGTGGCCGGGAAGGTGAAGCTTTCTTT; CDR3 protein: CASSGREGEAFF
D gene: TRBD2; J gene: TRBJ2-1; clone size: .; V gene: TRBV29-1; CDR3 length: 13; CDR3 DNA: TGCAGCGCCTTAGCGGGGCAATACAATGAGCAGTTCTTC; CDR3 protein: CSALAGQYNEQFF
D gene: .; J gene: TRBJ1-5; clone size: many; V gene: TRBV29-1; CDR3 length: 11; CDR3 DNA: TGCAGCGTTGGGGACAATCAGCCCCAGCATTTT; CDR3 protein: CSVGDNQPQHF